This T cell receptor (beta chain) was captured in a study of blood T cell repertoires in COVID-19. About the study: Acute and convalescent COVID-19 specimens originated in the United States, Italy and Spain. In each case, the material was cDNA or gDNA derived from T cells, B-cell-depleted T cells, or PBMCs.

In the original processing: The authors estimated nucleated cell counts from reference gene primer amplification. The method was immunoSEQ multiplex PCR; TCRdb's version includes in-frame clones alone and lacks a portion of them. V and J calls and clone size follow that table, whereas D and trimming were derived from the DNA. The repertoire includes about 190,000 clones, 70% to 80% of them detected once, and around an eighth sits in the top ten. The V gene's germline CDR1 is ENHRY and CDR2 SYGVKD. This CDR3 contains 15 residues. Trimming removed 7 bases from V and 5 bases from J, with 17 bases in between.

The chain has TRBV10-3 and TRBJ2-2, with no clear D. The sequence derives from a man over 45 who had recovered from COVID-19. Sequencing was carried out using peripheral blood. The CDR3 loop is CAINNLGTGTGELFF. The CDR3 nucleotides read TGTGCCATCAACAATTTAGGTACCGGGACCGGGGAGCTGTTTTTT.